The 8 T cell receptor beta chains listed next were all sequenced from one sample in a study of blood T cells in healthy people across ages. The authors ran a second PCR of 7 to 11 cycles using a sample-barcoded 5' primer and a J-beta primer mix. TCRdb re-analysed the 5' RACE reads in MiXCR, keeping a single row per CDR3 protein. The sample has approximately 730,000 distinct CDR3 sequences, approximately 43% seen once; the top ten hold 20% to 25%. The specimen was blood. These receptors all come from a woman aged 60-75 years in good health.

The chain uses TRBV10-3 and TRBJ2-5, with D possibly TRBD2 on 6 matching bases. CDR1 and CDR2 from the germline V gene are ENHRY and SYGVKD. Trimming stripped 6 bases from V and 11 bases from J, with 25 bases between. The CDR3 covers 15 residues. The CDR3 region has the DNA TGTGCCATCAGGGCAGGGACTGCCGGTGGAGAGGAGCAGTACTTC. Translated: CAIRAGTAGGEEQYF.

This clonotype was observed a handful of times. The chain couples TRBV6-5 to TRBJ2-1; D tentatively fits TRBD1 or TRBD2 (5 bases each). V lost 2 bases to trimming and J lost 8 bases, with 10 bases between them. The CDR3 runs 13 residues. Germline-derived CDR1 and CDR2 are MNHEY and SVGAGI. The CDR3 region is CASSYGDEYEQFF. For the CDR3, the DNA is TGTGCCAGCAGTTACGGGGACGAATATGAGCAGTTCTTC.

The chain carries TRBV5-1 and TRBJ2-5; 9 positions match TRBD1. This CDR3 comprises 15 residues. CDR1 and CDR2 from the germline V gene are SGHRS and YFSETQ. J was trimmed by 4 bases and V by 2 bases; bases with no gene match: 6. The CDR3 reads CASSFGQGLRETQYF. For the CDR3, the DNA is TGCGCCAGCAGCTTTGGACAGGGGCTTAGAGAGACCCAGTACTTC.

The chain links TRBV28 to TRBJ2-1; 8 bases map to TRBD1. In germline, CDR1 is MDHEN, CDR2 SYDVKM. The CDR3 consists of 12 residues. J lost 5 bases, V lost 8 bases, and 2 bases had no gene match. The CDR3 is CASARGHNEQFF. For the CDR3, the DNA is TGTGCCAGCGCCAGGGGGCACAATGAGCAGTTCTTC.

Points on this clonotype: This may arise from a read error, as a much more abundant clone is one base away. The chain is built from TRBV9 and TRBJ2-7; 9 bases agree with TRBD1. With V trimmed by 3 bases and J by 7 bases, 11 bases remained unmatched. The CDR3 has 15 amino acids. The germline CDR1 and CDR2 sequences are SGDLS and YYNGEE. CDR3 residues: CASSAGQGSYNEQYF. For the CDR3, the DNA is TGTGCCAGCAGCGCGGGACAGGGTTCCTACAATGAGCAGTACTTC.

The J gene is TRBJ2-7, the V gene TRBV10-3; 8 bases are shared with TRBD1. The V gene end was trimmed by 0 bases and the J gene end by 4 bases; junction bases not matched to a gene: 8. CDR1 is ENHRY, CDR2 SYGVKD, per germline. CDR3 length equals 16 residues. CDR3 amino acids: CAISESSGGGKYEQYF. DNA for the CDR3: TGTGCCATCAGTGAGTCCTCAGGGGGCGGAAAATACGAGCAGTACTTC.

A few counts support this clonotype. This chain uses TRBV7-3 with TRBJ2-7; 7 bases are a match to TRBD1. CDR3 length equals 14 residues. Germline values: CDR1 SGHTA, CDR2 FQGTGA. J gave up 2 bases and V 4 bases, and 5 bases lay outside the gene matches. The CDR3 nucleotides are TGTGCCAGCAGCTCTTCGGGACAGCCCTACGAGCAGTACTTC. Encoded protein: CASSSSGQPYEQYF.

Worth noting for this clonotype: A much more abundant neighbour one base away suggests this may be a read error. J is TRBJ2-7 and V is TRBV28, with TRBD2 identical over 14 bases. CDR1 is MDHEN, CDR2 SYDVKM, per germline. The length of the CDR3 is 14 residues. V dropped 6 bases and J dropped 6; count of bases not matched to a gene: 4. CDR3 in DNA: TGTGCCAGCAGACCGGGACTAGCGGGAGTCGAGCAGTACTTC. Translating it yields CASRPGLAGVEQYF.